One and the same sample provided the 25 T cell receptor beta chains below, sequenced in a study of T-cell reconstitution after alpha-beta-depleted transplantation in children. Construction of the TCRbeta library involved unique molecular identifiers. MiXCR was run by TCRdb on the PCR reads, yielding one entry per CDR3 protein. The sample has some 200,000 distinct CDR3 sequences, approximately 8.4% seen once. This sample comprised PBMCs, mostly from graft donor cells, obtained 360 days after TCRalphabeta/CD19-depleted stem cell transplant. All receptors derive from a male patient between 2 and 9 years old who had a stem cell transplant for acute myeloid leukemia, so the T cells may come from the graft donor.

The gene calls are TRBV4-2 and TRBJ1-1; maybe TRBD1 (5 bases). Germline V gene lookup returns CDR1 LGHNA and CDR2 YNFKEQ. CDR3 length: 15 residues. The V end lost 0 bases, the J end lost 4 bases, and 12 bases lay between the germline ends. CDR3 sequence (DNA): TGTGCCAGCAGCCAAGACTCCAGGGTGGGCACTGAAGCTTTCTTT. Its translation: CASSQDSRVGTEAFF.

This clonotype appeared many times. Relative to the germline gene, one junction end is altered; a read error may explain this. The rearrangement links TRBV5-5 to TRBJ2-7, with D unresolved. Per the germline V gene, CDR1 is SGHKS and CDR2 is YYEKEE (reference sequence). The CDR3 length is 12 residues. DNA for the CDR3: TGTGCCAGCAGCTTGGGATCCCTCTCTATCTTCTTC. This gives the protein CASSLGSLSIFF.

This clonotype appeared a few times. The chain is built from TRBV20-1 and TRBJ1-2, with D perhaps matching TRBD1 (5 bases). The CDR3 covers 15 residues. V dropped 0 bases and J dropped 7 bases, with 18 bases sitting between them. The germline V gene encodes CDR1 DFQATT and CDR2 SNEGSKA (reference sequence). The DNA of the CDR3 is TGCAGTGCTAGAGATGCGAAGGCGGCAGGGAGTGGCTACACCTTC. Encoded protein: CSARDAKAAGSGYTF.

J is TRBJ2-7 and V is TRBV11-2, with TRBD1 matching 8 bases. V lost 10 bases to trimming and J lost 2 bases; unmatched junction nucleotides: 7. The CDR3 runs 13 residues. Per the germline V gene, CDR1 is SGHAT and CDR2 is FQNNGV. CDR3 region: CATTADRAYEQYV. The CDR3, as DNA: TGTGCCACCACCGCGGACAGGGCCTACGAGCAGTACGTC.

J is TRBJ1-1 and V is TRBV27; D gene unclear. Trimming pared 5 bases from V and 2 bases from J, leaving 15 bases between. The CDR3 loop spans 15 amino acids. Germline values: CDR1 MNHEY, CDR2 SMNVEV (reference sequence). In nucleotides, the CDR3 is TGTGCCAGCAGTCCGCCCCCAGGTTTCAACACTGAAGCTTTCTTT. Translating it yields CASSPPPGFNTEAFF.

The V call is TRBV3-1, the J call TRBJ2-2; D may match TRBD1 or TRBD2 (5 bases each). The CDR3 is 16 residues long. Germline-derived CDR1 and CDR2 are LGHDT and YNNKEL (reference sequence). The ends were cut back, 1 base at V and 8 bases at J, with 17 bases in the middle. The CDR3 DNA reads TGTGCCAGCAGCCAAGGGCTAGCAGGGATCAGTGGGGAGCTGTTTTTT. Amino acid sequence: CASSQGLAGISGELFF.

V and J are TRBV27 and TRBJ2-7; D is possibly TRBD2 (5 bases). V was shortened by 5 bases and J by 6 bases, with 17 bases between the two germline ends. From germline, CDR1 is MNHEY and CDR2 SMNVEV (reference sequence). The CDR3 has 14 amino acids. The CDR3 spells CASSPGRYSGEQYF. CDR3 nucleotide sequence: TGTGCCAGCAGTCCCGGCCGGTACAGCGGCGAGCAGTACTTC.

The J gene is TRBJ2-2, the V gene TRBV20-1, with D perhaps assigned TRBD1 or TRBD2 (5 bases each). In germline, CDR1 is DFQATT, CDR2 SNEGSKA (reference sequence). The CDR3 length is 15 residues. Deletions cut 3 bases from V and 1 base from J, with 12 bases between. The CDR3 sequence: CSASPGARNTGELFF. The CDR3 DNA follows: TGCAGTGCTAGTCCCGGGGCCCGGAACACCGGGGAGCTGTTTTTT.

This clonotype was observed at least ten times. The V call is TRBV5-1, the J call TRBJ2-1; D may match TRBD1 or TRBD2 (5 bases each). Germline V gene data show CDR1 as SGHRS and CDR2 as YFSETQ. The CDR3 has 16 amino acids. The ends were cut back, 0 bases at V and 7 bases at J, with 17 bases in the middle. CDR3 DNA sequence: TGCGCCAGCAGCTTGGCCCCACCCGAGGGGCAAAATGAGCAGTTCTTC. Amino acid sequence: CASSLAPPEGQNEQFF.

This clonotype turned up a few times. The rearrangement uses TRBV10-3 and TRBJ2-1; the match to TRBD2 covers 11 bases. Germline V gene sequence: CDR1 ENHRY, CDR2 SYGVKD. The CDR3 consists of 15 residues. V was pared by 6 bases and J by 2 bases, with 3 bases of the junction left unmatched. Here the CDR3 reads CAISQTSGTYNEQFF. CDR3 sequence (DNA): TGTGCCATCAGCCAGACTAGCGGGACCTACAATGAGCAGTTCTTC.

This clonotype was recorded many times. V is TRBV29-1 and J is TRBJ1-2; the D gene is possibly TRBD1 (6 bases). The CDR3 is made up of 15 amino acids. Germline V gives CDR1 SQVTM, CDR2 ANQGSEA. V lost 2 bases and J 8 bases, leaving 21 bases between the germline ends. In DNA form, the CDR3 reads TGCAGCGTTGAAACCCTTCCAGGGGCGCCGGACGGCTACACCTTC. Translating it yields CSVETLPGAPDGYTF. Full variable domain (remainder filled in from reference TRBV29-1 and TRBJ1-2): SAVISQKPSRDICQRGTSLTIQCQVDSQVTMMFWYRQQPGQSLTLIATANQGSEATYESGFVIDKFPISRPNLTFSTLTVSNMSPEDSSIYLCSVETLPGAPDGYTFGSGTRLTVV.

This clonotype was observed a few times. The rearrangement uses TRBV20-1 and TRBJ2-7; D possibly corresponds to TRBD1 (6 bases). Germline V gene data show CDR1 as DFQATT and CDR2 as SNEGSKA (reference sequence). Trimming removed 3 bases at V and 0 bases at J, with 24 bases between. The length of the CDR3 is 18 residues. As DNA, the CDR3 is TGCAGTGCTAGGGCCCCTGGGTTAAAACAGGGCCTCTCCTACGAGCAGTACTTC. Translated, it gives CSARAPGLKQGLSYEQYF.

V is TRBV29-1 and J is TRBJ2-7; D is undetermined. Germline CDR1 reads SQVTM; CDR2 reads ANQGSEA. Trimming took off 3 bases at V and 0 bases at J, with 9 bases between the two ends. This CDR3 is 13 amino acids long. CDR3 nucleotides: TGCAGCGTTGATGGAGACAACTCCTACGAGCAGTACTTC. The encoded protein is CSVDGDNSYEQYF.

The sample holds many counts of this clonotype. The V gene is TRBV20-1, the J gene TRBJ2-3; 9 bases are shared with TRBD2. The CDR3 has 13 residues. With 6 bases clipped from V and 5 bases from J, the junction kept 6 bases outside the gene matches. Germline V CDR1 and CDR2: DFQATT, SNEGSKA (reference sequence). For the CDR3, the DNA is TGCAGTGCGGCGACACTAGCGGGAGATACGCAGTATTTT. As protein: CSAATLAGDTQYF.

The chain employs TRBV12-3 or TRBV12-4 and TRBJ2-7; D not resolved. This CDR3 comprises 14 residues. V gave up 6 bases and J gave up 2 bases, with 14 bases separating them. CDR3 in DNA: TGTGCCAGCAGCTATGGCGCCTTGGCCTACGAGCAGTACTTC. It encodes CASSYGALAYEQYF.

The chain has TRBV12-5 and TRBJ2-1, with TRBD2 matching 9 bases. Trimming cost V 9 bases and J 5 bases; bases outside gene matches: 11. There are 15 residues in the CDR3. Germline V gene lookup returns CDR1 LGHNT and CDR2 FRNRAP. The DNA of the CDR3 is TGTGCTAGAGGGGGTAGCGGGAGTTCCCACAATGAGCAGTTCTTC. The encoded protein is CARGGSGSSHNEQFF.

This clonotype was seen at least ten times. This rearrangement joins TRBV20-1 to TRBJ2-7, with 8 bases lining up with TRBD2. Losses at the gene ends were 0 bases for V and 1 base for J; bases not matched to a gene: 11. The CDR3 has 17 residues. The germline V gene encodes CDR1 DFQATT and CDR2 SNEGSKA (reference sequence). This CDR3 reads CSARDPDRLAPSYEQYF. As DNA, the CDR3 is TGCAGTGCTAGAGATCCCGATCGACTAGCGCCTTCCTACGAGCAGTACTTC.

This clonotype turned up a few times. The chain carries TRBV20-1 and TRBJ1-1; possibly TRBD1 for D (6 bases). Germline CDR1 reads DFQATT; CDR2 reads SNEGSKA (reference sequence). The CDR3 spans 13 residues. Trimming left V 5 bases short and J 6 bases short, with 16 bases between. The DNA for the CDR3 is TGCAGTGCTGCACAGGGTTGGAAGGCTGAAGCTTTCTTT. Its translation: CSAAQGWKAEAFF.

The chain employs TRBV5-1 and TRBJ2-5; D unclear. Germline loops: CDR1 SGHRS, CDR2 YFSETQ. The CDR3 runs to 11 residues. V was trimmed by 4 bases and J by 6 bases, leaving 7 bases between them. This CDR3 reads CASSLEKTQYF. The CDR3 nucleotides read TGCGCCAGCAGCCTCGAAAAGACCCAGTACTTC.

This clonotype was detected only a few times. The V and J genes are TRBV6-1 and TRBJ2-1; 13 bases are a match to TRBD2. J was trimmed by 10 bases and V by 9 bases; bases with no gene match: 9. Germline-derived CDR1 and CDR2 are MNHNS and SASEGT. This CDR3 contains 14 residues. CDR3 sequence reads: CASSRTSGSPEQFF. The CDR3 region has the DNA TGTGCCAGTTCACGGACTAGCGGGAGCCCCGAGCAGTTCTTC.

The chain joins TRBV11-2 to TRBJ2-7, with 11 bases lining up with TRBD1. The CDR3 is made up of 17 amino acids. Germline loops: CDR1 SGHAT, CDR2 FQNNGV. V lost 0 bases to trimming and J lost 0 bases; unmatched junction nucleotides: 4. The CDR3 here is CASSLDSGTGGSYEQYF. The CDR3 nucleotides are TGTGCCAGCAGCTTAGATAGCGGGACAGGGGGCTCCTACGAGCAGTACTTC.

This clonotype showed up just a few times. This chain uses TRBV6-5 with TRBJ2-2; D is possibly TRBD2 (5 bases). Per germline, CDR1 MNHEY and CDR2 SVGAGI. This CDR3 is 15 amino acids long. The germline V and J ends were trimmed by 6 bases and 5 bases, with 16 bases remaining between them. The CDR3 nucleotides read TGTGCCAGCAGCGCCCGGCGGGTAGAGACCGGGGAGCTGTTTTTT. Encoded protein: CASSARRVETGELFF.

This clonotype was picked up a small number of times. This chain connects TRBV6-2 or TRBV6-3 to TRBJ2-3, with TRBD2 as a possible D gene (6 bases). The ends were cut back, 5 bases at V and 6 bases at J, with 21 bases in the middle. This CDR3 is built from 16 residues. The germline CDR1 and CDR2 sequences are MNHEY and SVGEGT. In nucleotides, the CDR3 is TGTGCCAGCAGTCTTAATTGGGACTCTCAAGAGGATACGCAGTATTTT. This gives the protein CASSLNWDSQEDTQYF.

This clonotype has a count of ten or more. The rearrangement uses TRBV20-1 and TRBJ2-3, with TRBD2 matching over 9 bases. Germline V gives CDR1 DFQATT, CDR2 SNEGSKA (reference sequence). J was trimmed by 2 bases and V by 5 bases; bases with no gene match: 11. This CDR3 comprises 16 residues. CDR3 nucleotides: TGCAGTGCTCCAGTAGCGGGAGCGATTCTCACAGATACGCAGTATTTT. Its protein is CSAPVAGAILTDTQYF.

This clonotype was detected many times. The chain combines TRBV5-1 with TRBJ2-1, with a tentative D call TRBD2 (7 bases). The V end lost 6 bases, the J end lost 0 bases, and 16 bases lay between the germline ends. The germline gives CDR1 SGHRS, CDR2 YFSETQ. CDR3 length: 16 amino acids. This CDR3 reads CASNPAGAGSYNEQFF. DNA for the CDR3: TGCGCCAGCAATCCGGCGGGGGCCGGCTCCTACAATGAGCAGTTCTTC. The full variable domain, completed using reference TRBV5-1 and TRBJ2-1, is KAGVTQTPRYLIKTRGQQVTLSCSPISGHRSVSWYQQTPGQGLQFLFEYFSETQRNKGNFPGRFSGRQFSNSRSEMNVSTLELGDSALYLCASNPAGAGSYNEQFFGPGTRLTVL.